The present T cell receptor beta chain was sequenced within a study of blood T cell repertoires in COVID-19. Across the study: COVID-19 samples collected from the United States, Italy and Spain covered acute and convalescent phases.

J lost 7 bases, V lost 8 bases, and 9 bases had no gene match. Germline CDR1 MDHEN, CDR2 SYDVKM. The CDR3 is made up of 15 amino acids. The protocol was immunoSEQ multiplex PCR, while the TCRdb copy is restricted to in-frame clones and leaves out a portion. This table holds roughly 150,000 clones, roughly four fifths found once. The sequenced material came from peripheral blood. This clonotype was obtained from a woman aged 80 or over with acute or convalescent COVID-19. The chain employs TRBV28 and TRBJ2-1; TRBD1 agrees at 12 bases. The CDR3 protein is CASWGGQGAWNEQFF. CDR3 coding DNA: TGTGCCAGCTGGGGGGGACAGGGGGCTTGGAATGAGCAGTTCTTC.